This T cell receptor beta chain was retrieved from a study of cytomegalovirus exposure and HLA in healthy donors. The CDR3 length is 15 residues. V lost 7 bases and J lost 0, with 15 bases in between. The V gene's germline CDR1 is MDHEN and CDR2 SYDVKM. PCR was performed using 60 Vbeta and 13 Jbeta primers. The data were produced by immunoSEQ multiplex PCR, yet TCRdb's version contains in-frame clones alone and is incomplete. The table has about 140,000 clones, roughly 70% seen once. This sequence originates from a young man in good health and CMV-seronegative. Sequencing was carried out using PBMCs. This chain links TRBV28 with TRBJ1-1; D is unresolved. This chain's CDR3 is CASNPVMGLNTEAFF. The CDR3 DNA reads as TGTGCCAGCAACCCCGTTATGGGCCTGAACACTGAAGCTTTCTTT.